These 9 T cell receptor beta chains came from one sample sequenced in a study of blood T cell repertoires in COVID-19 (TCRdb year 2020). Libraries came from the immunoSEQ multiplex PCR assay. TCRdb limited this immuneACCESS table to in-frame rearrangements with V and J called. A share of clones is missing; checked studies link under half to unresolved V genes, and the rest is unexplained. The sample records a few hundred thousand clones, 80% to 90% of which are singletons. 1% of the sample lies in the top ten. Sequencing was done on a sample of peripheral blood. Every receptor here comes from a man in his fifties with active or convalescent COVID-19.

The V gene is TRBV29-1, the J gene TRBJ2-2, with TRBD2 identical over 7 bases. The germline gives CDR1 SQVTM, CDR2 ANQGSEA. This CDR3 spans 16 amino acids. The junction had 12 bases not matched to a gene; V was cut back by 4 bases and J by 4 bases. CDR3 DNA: TGCAGCGTTGTATTATTAATCCCGGGGGGCACCGGGGAGCTGTTTTTT. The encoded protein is CSVVLLIPGGTGELFF.

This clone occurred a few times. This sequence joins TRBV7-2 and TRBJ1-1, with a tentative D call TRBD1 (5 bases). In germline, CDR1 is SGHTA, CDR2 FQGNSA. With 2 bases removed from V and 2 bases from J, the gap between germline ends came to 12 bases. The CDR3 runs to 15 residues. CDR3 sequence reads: CASSLRLQGNTEAFF. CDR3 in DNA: TGTGCCAGCAGCTTACGGCTTCAGGGAAACACTGAAGCTTTCTTT.

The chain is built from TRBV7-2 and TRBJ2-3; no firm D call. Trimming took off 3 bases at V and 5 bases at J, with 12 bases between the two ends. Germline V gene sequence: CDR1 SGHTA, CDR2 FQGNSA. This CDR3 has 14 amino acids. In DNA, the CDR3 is TGTGCCAGCAGCTTGGTACGAGCAGGAGATACGCAGTATTTT. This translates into CASSLVRAGDTQYF.

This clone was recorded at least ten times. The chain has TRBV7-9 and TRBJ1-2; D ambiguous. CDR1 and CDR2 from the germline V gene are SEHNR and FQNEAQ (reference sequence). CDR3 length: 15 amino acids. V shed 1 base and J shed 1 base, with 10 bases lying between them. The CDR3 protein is CASSLDAENNYGYTF. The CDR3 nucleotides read TGTGCCAGCAGCTTAGACGCAGAAAATAACTATGGCTACACCTTC.

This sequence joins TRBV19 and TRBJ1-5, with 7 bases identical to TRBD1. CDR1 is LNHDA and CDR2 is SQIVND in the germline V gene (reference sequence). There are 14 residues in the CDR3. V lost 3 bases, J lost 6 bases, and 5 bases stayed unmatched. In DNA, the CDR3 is TGTGCCAGTAGTATTCTAAGGACAGGTCAGCCCCAGCATTTT. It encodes CASSILRTGQPQHF.

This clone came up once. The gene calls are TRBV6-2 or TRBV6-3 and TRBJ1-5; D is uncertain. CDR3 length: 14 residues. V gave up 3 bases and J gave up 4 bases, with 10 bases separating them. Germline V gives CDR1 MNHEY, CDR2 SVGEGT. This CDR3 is CASSYFPPNQPQHF. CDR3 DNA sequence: TGTGCCAGCAGTTATTTTCCTCCTAATCAGCCCCAGCATTTT.

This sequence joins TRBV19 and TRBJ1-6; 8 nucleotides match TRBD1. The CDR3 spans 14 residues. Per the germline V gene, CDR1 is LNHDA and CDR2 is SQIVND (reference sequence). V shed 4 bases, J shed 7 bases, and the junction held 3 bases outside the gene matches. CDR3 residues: CASSRQGRNSPLHF. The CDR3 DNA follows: TGTGCCAGTAGTAGACAGGGGCGCAATTCACCCCTCCACTTT. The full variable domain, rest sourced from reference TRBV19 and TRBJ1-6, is DGGITQSPKYLFRKEGQNVTLSCEQNLNHDAMYWYRQDPGQGLRLIYYSQIVNDFQKGDIAEGYSVSREKKESFPLTVTSAQKNPTAFYLCASSRQGRNSPLHFGNGTRLTVT.

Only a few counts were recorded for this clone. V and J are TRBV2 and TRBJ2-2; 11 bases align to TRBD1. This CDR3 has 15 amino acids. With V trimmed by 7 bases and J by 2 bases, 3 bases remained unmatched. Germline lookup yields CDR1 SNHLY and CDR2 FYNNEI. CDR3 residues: CASMRTGGNTGELFF. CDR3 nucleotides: TGTGCCAGCATGCGGACAGGGGGCAACACCGGGGAGCTGTTTTTT.

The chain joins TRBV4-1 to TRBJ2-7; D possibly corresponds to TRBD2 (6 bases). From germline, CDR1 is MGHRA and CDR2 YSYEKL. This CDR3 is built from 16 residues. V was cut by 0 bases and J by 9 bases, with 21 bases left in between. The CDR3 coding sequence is TGCGCCAGCAGCCAAGAACGGAGGGCCGGCGTCCTGGGGCAGTACTTC. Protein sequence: CASSQERRAGVLGQYF.